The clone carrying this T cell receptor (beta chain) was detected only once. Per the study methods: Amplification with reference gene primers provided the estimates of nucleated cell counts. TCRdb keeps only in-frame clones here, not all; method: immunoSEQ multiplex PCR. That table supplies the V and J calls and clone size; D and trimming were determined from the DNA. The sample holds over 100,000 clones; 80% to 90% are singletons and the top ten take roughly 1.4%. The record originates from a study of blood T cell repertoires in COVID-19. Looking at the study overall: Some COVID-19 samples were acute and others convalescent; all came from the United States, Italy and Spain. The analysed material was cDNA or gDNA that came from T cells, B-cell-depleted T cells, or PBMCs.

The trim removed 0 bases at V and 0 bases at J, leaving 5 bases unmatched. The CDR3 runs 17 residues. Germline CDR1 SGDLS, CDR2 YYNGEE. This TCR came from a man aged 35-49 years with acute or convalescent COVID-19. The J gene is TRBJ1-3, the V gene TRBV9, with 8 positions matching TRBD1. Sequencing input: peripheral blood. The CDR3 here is CASSVGPGTGSGNTIYF. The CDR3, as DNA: TGTGCCAGCAGCGTAGGACCGGGGACAGGCTCTGGAAACACCATATATTTT.